The 9 T cell receptor beta chains below all came from one sample that was sequenced in a study of T cell responses to AZD1222 COVID-19 vaccine (dated by TCRdb to the early 2020s). Library construction relied on the immunoSEQ multiplex PCR assay. TCRdb stores this immuneACCESS table with in-frame sequences only. Part of the clones is absent; in the studies checked, under half of the shortfall reflects unresolved V genes, and no reason is known for the rest. Across this sample there are around 200,000 clones, with just under 95% seen only once. Clones ranked in the top ten supply under 1.1% of the sample. The sample's time point label, decoded: about 28 days (+/-7) after the second vaccine dose. The sample's treatment or condition, from its label and the paper: meningococcal conjugate vaccine given as trial control. Sample: peripheral blood, taken 28 days after the second dose of the MenACWY control vaccine. Source of these receptors: an adult who received the MenACWY meningococcal vaccine as a control.

The chain joins TRBV6-5 to TRBJ2-7; 8 bases align to TRBD1. From germline, CDR1 is MNHEY and CDR2 SVGAGI. J gave up 3 bases and V 1 base, and 2 bases lay outside the gene matches. The CDR3 contains 14 residues. CDR3 bases: TGTGCCAGCAGTTACTACAGGGGGAGCTACGAGCAGTACTTC. This sequence encodes CASSYYRGSYEQYF.

The chain joins TRBV19 to TRBJ2-3; D perhaps matches TRBD1 (5 bases). Germline V gives CDR1 LNHDA, CDR2 SQIVND (reference sequence). The length of the CDR3 is 13 residues. Trimming took off 7 bases at V and 5 bases at J, with 13 bases between the two ends. This CDR3 reads CASTTRQKDTQYF. In DNA, the CDR3 is TGTGCCAGTACCACGAGACAGAAAGATACGCAGTATTTT.

The V and J genes are TRBV27 and TRBJ2-2; the D is unclear. The CDR3 length is 14 residues. The V and J ends lost 3 bases and 1 base respectively, with 6 bases between them. Germline CDR1 MNHEY, CDR2 SMNVEV (reference sequence). CDR3 DNA sequence: TGTGCCAGCAGTTTTATAGGGAACACCGGGGAGCTGTTTTTT. Its protein product is CASSFIGNTGELFF.

This rearrangement joins TRBV6-5 to TRBJ1-3, with D possibly being TRBD1 (5 bases). Germline V gene sequence: CDR1 MNHEY, CDR2 SVGAGI. The CDR3 sequence is 15 residues long. The V end was cut by 6 bases, the J end by 2 bases, with 14 bases between. CDR3 amino acids: CASRSGGRAGNTIYF. In DNA, the CDR3 is TGTGCCAGCAGGAGCGGGGGGAGGGCTGGAAACACCATATATTTT.

The rearrangement uses TRBV12-3 or TRBV12-4 and TRBJ1-1, with D uncertain. The CDR3 runs 12 residues. The V and J ends lost 1 base and 7 bases respectively, with 7 bases between them. DNA for the CDR3: TGTGCCAGCAGTTTAGGTGTCAGTGAAGCTTTCTTT. This codes for CASSLGVSEAFF.

V is TRBV11-2 and J is TRBJ2-3; D unclear. The V end lost 1 base, the J end lost 0 bases, and 8 bases lay between the germline ends. In germline, CDR1 is SGHAT, CDR2 FQNNGV. The CDR3 sequence is 15 residues long. CDR3 nucleotides: TGTGCCAGCAGCTTAGTTAGGTCCAGCACAGATACGCAGTATTTT. The encoded protein is CASSLVRSSTDTQYF.

The chain is built from TRBV7-9 and TRBJ2-2; 9 positions agree with TRBD1. This CDR3 comprises 19 residues. Trimming removed 2 bases from V and 5 bases from J; junction bases left unmatched: 15. Germline lookup yields CDR1 SEHNR and CDR2 FQNEAQ (reference sequence). The CDR3 region has the DNA TGTGCCAGCAGCTTATGGAACCGGGACAGGGAACGAGGGACCGGGGAGCTGTTTTTT. This sequence encodes CASSLWNRDRERGTGELFF.

The V gene is TRBV30, the J gene TRBJ1-2, with D hard to call. There are 11 residues in the CDR3. The V gene lost 3 bases and the J gene lost 9 bases, with 11 bases spanning the gap. From germline, CDR1 is GTSNPN and CDR2 SVGIG (reference sequence). CDR3 loop: CAWRRLERYTF. The DNA for the CDR3 is TGTGCCTGGAGGCGGCTTGAACGCTACACCTTC.

This chain links TRBV12-2 with TRBJ2-1; the table's D call TRBD2 went unverified against the DNA. TRBV12-2 is a listed pseudogene. The CDR3 covers 14 residues. Here the CDR3 reads CASRPQDYPNEQFF. CDR3 nucleotides: TGTGCAAGTCGCCCTCAAGACTACCCCAATGAGCAGTTCTTC.